What follows are 28 T cell receptor beta chains derived from one specimen sequenced in a study of T-cell memory formation after mild COVID-19. MiXCR, run by TCRdb on the 5' RACE reads, gives a single entry per CDR3 protein. The sample lists about 440,000 distinct CDR3 sequences; around 19% were seen once. Sequencing input: PBMCs or a T cell subset sorted from them (not recorded which). These receptors all stem from an adult woman who had mild COVID-19 (a few samples of this study predate the infection). Cell type and time point are not known.

The chain joins TRBV27 to TRBJ2-6, with no clear D. The CDR3 totals 14 residues. V was shortened by 1 base and J by 2 bases, with 3 bases between the two germline ends. The V gene's germline CDR1 is MNHEY and CDR2 SMNVEV (reference sequence). The DNA for the CDR3 is TGTGCCAGCAGTTTATGGGCTGGGGCCAACGTCCTGACTTTC. This encodes CASSLWAGANVLTF.

The chain employs TRBV7-6 and TRBJ2-4, with no clear D. Looked up from germline, CDR1 is SGHVS and CDR2 is FNYEAQ. The V and J ends lost 1 base and 7 bases respectively, with 14 bases between them. The CDR3 totals 15 residues. CDR3 bases: TGTGCCAGCAGCTTAGGGTCCGGGCGCACGAACATTCAGTACTTC. Translation: CASSLGSGRTNIQYF.

This clonotype was detected only a few times. This rearrangement joins TRBV5-1 to TRBJ1-3; no firm D call. CDR1 and CDR2 from the germline V gene are SGHRS and YFSETQ. Trimming took off 4 bases at V and 8 bases at J, with 16 bases between the two ends. The CDR3 runs to 14 residues. The CDR3 is CASSPGSAGDTIYF. Here the CDR3 DNA reads TGCGCCAGCAGCCCGGGCTCCGCCGGGGACACCATATATTTT.

This clonotype has only a few counts. This chain uses TRBV10-3 with TRBJ2-5; 8 positions agree with TRBD2. The trim removed 3 bases at V and 5 bases at J, leaving 14 bases unmatched. This CDR3 is built from 17 residues. Germline-derived CDR1 and CDR2 are ENHRY and SYGVKD. The CDR3 loop is CAISDEFSGDWGETQYF. CDR3 coding DNA: TGTGCCATCAGTGACGAATTTAGCGGGGATTGGGGTGAGACCCAGTACTTC.

This clonotype was seen at least ten times. The J gene is TRBJ2-4, the V gene TRBV15, with 8 nucleotides matching TRBD1. Germline CDR1 reads LNHNV; CDR2 reads YYDKDF (reference sequence). The CDR3 contains 15 residues. V gave up 5 bases and J gave up 1 base; unmatched junction bases: 4. DNA of the CDR3: TGTGCCACCAGCCCAGGGGGCCCGGCCAAAAACATTCAGTACTTC. Translated, it gives CATSPGGPAKNIQYF.

This clonotype appeared a few times. The chain has TRBV7-2 and TRBJ1-2; D remains unclear. CDR1 SGHTA and CDR2 FQGNSA come from the germline V gene. The CDR3 contains 16 residues. The V end was cut by 2 bases, the J end by 0 bases, with 13 bases between. The CDR3 loop reads CASSLSTPPSNYGYTF. The CDR3 nucleotides read TGTGCCAGCAGCTTATCTACCCCCCCTTCTAACTATGGCTACACCTTC.

This clonotype was detected a few times. The J gene is TRBJ1-1, the V gene TRBV6-2 or TRBV6-3; possible D gene TRBD1, 5 bases. The germline V and J ends were trimmed by 8 bases and 5 bases, with 15 bases remaining between them. Germline V gene sequence: CDR1 MNHEY, CDR2 SVGEGT. The CDR3 contains 13 residues. The DNA of the CDR3 is TGTGCCAGCCGAAGGGGCCCGGGGACTGAAGCTTTCTTT. This encodes CASRRGPGTEAFF.

Only a few counts were recorded for this clonotype. The chain joins TRBV28 to TRBJ2-1; TRBD2 might be the D (6 bases). Germline-derived CDR1 and CDR2 are MDHEN and SYDVKM. V was cut by 3 bases and J by 10 bases, with 10 bases left in between. The CDR3 contains 12 residues. CDR3 sequence: CASSLSGVEQFF. The CDR3 nucleotides read TGTGCCAGCAGTTTGTCGGGAGTGGAGCAGTTCTTC.

This clonotype was observed a handful of times. The chain links TRBV20-1 to TRBJ1-2; D not resolved. V was clipped by 0 bases and J by 4 bases, with 6 bases between them. Germline V lookup: CDR1 DFQATT, CDR2 SNEGSKA (reference sequence). This CDR3 comprises 12 residues. CDR3 residues: CSARDWGYGYTF. CDR3 nucleotides: TGCAGTGCTAGAGATTGGGGCTATGGCTACACCTTC.

The rearrangement uses TRBV9 and TRBJ2-3; 7 bases are a match to TRBD2. Germline CDR1 reads SGDLS; CDR2 reads YYNGEE. V shed 7 bases, J shed 3 bases, and the junction held 8 bases outside the gene matches. The CDR3 length is 14 residues. CDR3 sequence (DNA): TGTGCCAGCTCACGGGAGGATAGGACAGATACGCAGTATTTT. The encoded protein is CASSREDRTDTQYF.

There are a few counts of this clonotype. This chain connects TRBV7-7 to TRBJ2-3; the match to TRBD2 covers 13 bases. Germline values: CDR1 SSHAT, CDR2 FNYEAQ (reference sequence). The CDR3 contains 15 residues. V shed 5 bases, J shed 4 bases, and the junction held 3 bases outside the gene matches. The CDR3 bases are TGTGCCAGCAGCACCACTAGCGGGGGGGCAGATACGCAGTATTTT. Translation gives CASSTTSGGADTQYF.

In this sample, this clonotype turned up a few times. The rearrangement uses TRBV28 and TRBJ2-1; 8 bases line up with TRBD2. Germline CDR1 and CDR2: MDHEN and SYDVKM. V lost 7 bases to trimming and J lost 6 bases; unmatched junction nucleotides: 11. The CDR3 sequence is 15 residues long. The DNA of the CDR3 is TGTGCCAGCATCACCCTAGCGGGCTGGGGCAATGAGCAGTTCTTC. It codes for CASITLAGWGNEQFF.

This clonotype was picked up a small number of times. J is TRBJ2-2 and V is TRBV12-3 or TRBV12-4, with 10 bases that match TRBD2. V was clipped by 4 bases and J by 1 base; unmatched bases: 0. CDR3 size: 15 residues. CDR3 coding DNA: TGTGCCAGCAGTTCTAGCGGGGGGAACACCGGGGAGCTGTTTTTT. Amino acids: CASSSSGGNTGELFF.

The sample holds a few counts of this clonotype. The CDR3 nucleotides read TGTGCCAGCTCACCACCCTCCGGGACAGGGAATGAGCAGTTCTTC. Translating it yields CASSPPSGTGNEQFF. The genes are TRBV18 and TRBJ2-1; 9 nucleotides match TRBD1. Germline values: CDR1 KGHSH, CDR2 LQKENI. The CDR3 totals 15 residues. The junction had 4 bases not matched to a gene; V was cut back by 0 bases and J by 7 bases.

Only a few counts were recorded for this clonotype. The genes are TRBV6-2 or TRBV6-3 and TRBJ1-5, with D unresolved. This CDR3 is 13 amino acids long. The germline V and J ends were trimmed by 2 bases and 8 bases, with 10 bases remaining between them. Germline CDR1 is MNHEY and CDR2 is SVGEGT. In DNA form, the CDR3 reads TGTGCCAGCAGTTACCAGGTTAATGAGCCCCAGCATTTT. Translated, it gives CASSYQVNEPQHF.

The chain employs TRBV6-5 and TRBJ1-4; 9 nucleotides line up with TRBD1. The germline CDR1 and CDR2 sequences are MNHEY and SVGAGI. The V and J ends lost 7 bases and 7 bases, in that order; junction bases with no gene match: 4. The CDR3 is made up of 13 amino acids. This CDR3 reads CASMGQGFEKLFF. The CDR3 coding sequence is TGTGCCAGCATGGGACAGGGCTTTGAAAAACTGTTTTTT.

This chain joins TRBV2 and TRBJ2-5, with D perhaps matching TRBD1 or TRBD2 (5 bases each). CDR3 size: 13 residues. V was shortened by 5 bases and J by 11 bases, with 18 bases between the two germline ends. In germline, CDR1 is SNHLY, CDR2 FYNNEI. The CDR3 sequence is CASSYIQEGSQYF. DNA for the CDR3: TGTGCCAGCAGTTACATCCAAGAGGGGAGTCAGTACTTC.

This clonotype was seen more than once but under ten times. The chain joins TRBV7-6 to TRBJ2-3; 7 positions agree with TRBD1. The CDR3 sequence is 15 residues long. The germline V gene encodes CDR1 SGHVS and CDR2 FNYEAQ. V gave up 5 bases and J gave up 2 bases; unmatched junction bases: 7. The CDR3 sequence: CASSPMDRSTDTQYF. The CDR3 nucleotides read TGTGCCAGCAGCCCCATGGACAGGTCCACAGATACGCAGTATTTT.

This chain joins TRBV21-1 and TRBJ2-4; TRBD2, the D gene given by the table, was not confirmed from the DNA. TRBV21-1 has pseudogene status. This CDR3 spans 16 amino acids. CDR3 protein: CASSTWTALAKNIQYF. Written as DNA, the CDR3 is TGTGCCAGCAGCACCTGGACTGCCCTAGCCAAAAACATTCAGTACTTC.

The genes are TRBV7-9 and TRBJ2-3; D is perhaps TRBD1 or TRBD2 (6 bases each). Trimming took off 5 bases at V and 1 base at J, with 16 bases between the two ends. Germline CDR1 is SEHNR and CDR2 is FQNEAQ (reference sequence). CDR3 length equals 16 residues. DNA of the CDR3: TGTGCCAGCAGCCCAGGGGAGACGGGGGGCACAGATACGCAGTATTTT. Protein sequence: CASSPGETGGTDTQYF.

This rearrangement joins TRBV7-8 to TRBJ1-2; D remains ambiguous. The V gene lost 2 bases and the J gene lost 10 bases, with 11 bases spanning the gap. The CDR3 runs to 12 residues. Germline V gene data show CDR1 as SGHVS and CDR2 as FQNEAQ. The CDR3 nucleotides are TGTGCCAGCAGCTTATCACAGAGGGCCTACACCTTC. Translation: CASSLSQRAYTF.

This clonotype was detected many times. The chain has TRBV5-1 and TRBJ1-1; no firm D call. V was trimmed by 0 bases and J by 0 bases, leaving 6 bases between them. The CDR3 extends over 14 amino acids. Germline-derived CDR1 and CDR2 are SGHRS and YFSETQ. CDR3 in DNA: TGCGCCAGCAGCTTGGAGGAGCTGAACACTGAAGCTTTCTTT. It codes for CASSLEELNTEAFF.

This clonotype has more than one count but fewer than ten. The chain uses TRBV4-1 and TRBJ2-1, with a tentative D call TRBD2 (5 bases). This CDR3 spans 16 amino acids. Per the germline V gene, CDR1 is MGHRA and CDR2 is YSYEKL. V was pared by 2 bases and J by 8 bases, with 19 bases between. The CDR3 DNA follows: TGCGCCAGCAGCCAAAGTCGGCTCAACCCGAGGGATGAGCAGTTCTTC. This translates into CASSQSRLNPRDEQFF.

This rearrangement joins TRBV30 to TRBJ1-1; TRBD1 is a possible D gene (5 bases). The CDR3 runs 13 residues. Germline V gene lookup returns CDR1 GTSNPN and CDR2 SVGIG (reference sequence). The V end was cut by 5 bases, the J end by 3 bases, with 13 bases between. For the CDR3, the DNA is TGTGCCTGGGCTAGCGGACATTACACTGAAGCTTTCTTT. As protein: CAWASGHYTEAFF.

The chain links TRBV4-2 to TRBJ2-1, with TRBD1 identical over 9 bases. The CDR3 is 15 residues long. CDR1 and CDR2 from the germline V gene are LGHNA and YNFKEQ. Trimming cost V 2 bases and J 5 bases; bases outside gene matches: 4. Here the CDR3 reads CASSQPGQGNNEQFF. The CDR3 DNA reads TGTGCCAGCAGCCAACCCGGACAGGGGAACAATGAGCAGTTCTTC.

The rearrangement links TRBV24-1 to TRBJ2-1; D unresolved. The CDR3 totals 16 residues. Germline V lookup: CDR1 KGHDR, CDR2 SFDVKD. Trimming removed 3 bases at V and 0 bases at J, with 11 bases between. This CDR3 reads CATSDRVLSSYNEQFF. Here the CDR3 DNA reads TGTGCCACCAGTGATCGTGTTCTAAGCTCCTACAATGAGCAGTTCTTC.

The chain carries TRBV4-2 and TRBJ2-7; perhaps TRBD1 as D (5 bases). V shed 0 bases and J shed 0 bases, with 9 bases lying between them. Germline assignment: CDR1 LGHNA and CDR2 YNFKEQ. The length of the CDR3 is 15 residues. The CDR3 DNA reads TGTGCCAGCAGCCAAGATCAGGGAAGCTCCTACGAGCAGTACTTC. Protein sequence: CASSQDQGSSYEQYF.

The chain recombines TRBV15 with TRBJ2-5, with 7 bases fitting TRBD1. The CDR3 has 15 residues. CDR1 is LNHNV and CDR2 is YYDKDF in the germline V gene (reference sequence). J lost 7 bases, V lost 5 bases, and 13 bases had no gene match. This CDR3 reads CATSLSRQGSMTQYF. CDR3 coding DNA: TGTGCCACCAGCCTAAGCCGACAGGGAAGCATGACCCAGTACTTC. The whole variable domain, remainder taken from reference TRBV15 and TRBJ2-5, is DAMVIQNPRYQVTQFGKPVTLSCSQTLNHNVMYWYQQKSSQAPKLLFHYYDKDFNNEADTPDNFQSRRPNTSFCFLDIRSPGLGDTAMYLCATSLSRQGSMTQYFGPGTRLLVL.